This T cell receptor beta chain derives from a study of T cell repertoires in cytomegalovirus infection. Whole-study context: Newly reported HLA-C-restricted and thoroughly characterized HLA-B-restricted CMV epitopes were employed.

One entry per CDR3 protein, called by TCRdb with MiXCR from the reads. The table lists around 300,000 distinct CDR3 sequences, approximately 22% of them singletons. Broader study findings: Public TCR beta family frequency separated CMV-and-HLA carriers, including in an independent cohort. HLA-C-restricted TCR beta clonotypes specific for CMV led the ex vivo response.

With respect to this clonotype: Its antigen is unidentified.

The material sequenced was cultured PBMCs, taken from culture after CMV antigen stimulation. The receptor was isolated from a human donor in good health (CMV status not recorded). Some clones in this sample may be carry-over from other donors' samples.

CDR3 DNA sequence: TGTGCCAGCAGCTTAGAGGCCCCACCCCTCCACTTT. Amino acids: CASSLEAPPLHF. This chain connects TRBV11-2 to TRBJ1-6; D remains unclear. The CDR3 sequence is 12 residues long. CDR1 is SGHAT and CDR2 is FQNNGV in the germline V gene. V was shortened by 0 bases and J by 11 bases, with 5 bases between the two germline ends.